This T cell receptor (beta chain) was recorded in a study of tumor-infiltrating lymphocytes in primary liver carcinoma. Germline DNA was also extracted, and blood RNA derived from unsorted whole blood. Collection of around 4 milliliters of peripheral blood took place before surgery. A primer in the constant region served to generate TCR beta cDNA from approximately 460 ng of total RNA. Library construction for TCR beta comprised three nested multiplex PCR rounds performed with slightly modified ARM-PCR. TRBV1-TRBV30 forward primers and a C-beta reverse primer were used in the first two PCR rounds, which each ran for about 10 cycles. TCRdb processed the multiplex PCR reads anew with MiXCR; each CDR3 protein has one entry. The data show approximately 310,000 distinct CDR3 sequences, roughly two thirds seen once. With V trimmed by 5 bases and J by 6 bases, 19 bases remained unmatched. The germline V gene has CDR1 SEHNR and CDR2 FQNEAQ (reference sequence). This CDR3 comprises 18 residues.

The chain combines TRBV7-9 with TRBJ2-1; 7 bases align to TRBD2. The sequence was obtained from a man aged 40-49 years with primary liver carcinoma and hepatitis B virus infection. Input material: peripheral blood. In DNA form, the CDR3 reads TGTGCCAGCAGCCACGGGCAGGGAGGGCTCAGCATGACCAATGAGCAGTTCTTC. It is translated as CASSHGQGGLSMTNEQFF.